This T cell receptor beta chain derives from a study of T cells in Graves' hyperthyroidism and ophthalmopathy. This clonotype showed up just a few times. Its matching antigen is unknown. RNA transcripts yielded amplified TCR beta CDR3 regions. TCR CDR3 underwent first-round RT-PCR with the HTBI primer set. Each CDR3 protein gets one entry after TCRdb re-called the multiplex PCR reads with MiXCR. The sample has about 620,000 distinct CDR3 sequences, 15% to 20% seen once. In germline, CDR1 is SGHRS, CDR2 YFSETQ. The V end was cut by 4 bases, the J end by 2 bases, with 20 bases between. This CDR3 comprises 17 residues. Each diagnosis was grounded in clinical symptoms, serum thyroxine and TRAb, thyroid ultrasound, and orbital computed tomography. PBMCs were obtained from about 9.9 ml fresh peripheral blood. Study results and limitations: Ophthalmopathy was distinguished from stable hyperthyroidism by 13 V-J signatures. Expanded thyroid clonotypes (above 0.001) were mostly also found in blood.

Sequencing used blood. The TCR sequence derives from a woman aged 25 to 39 with Graves' hyperthyroidism. The chain employs TRBV5-1 and TRBJ2-3, with D unclear. The CDR3 protein is CASSIRSGAEPTDTQYF. The DNA of the CDR3 is TGCGCCAGCAGCATCCGTTCCGGTGCGGAGCCCACAGATACGCAGTATTTT.